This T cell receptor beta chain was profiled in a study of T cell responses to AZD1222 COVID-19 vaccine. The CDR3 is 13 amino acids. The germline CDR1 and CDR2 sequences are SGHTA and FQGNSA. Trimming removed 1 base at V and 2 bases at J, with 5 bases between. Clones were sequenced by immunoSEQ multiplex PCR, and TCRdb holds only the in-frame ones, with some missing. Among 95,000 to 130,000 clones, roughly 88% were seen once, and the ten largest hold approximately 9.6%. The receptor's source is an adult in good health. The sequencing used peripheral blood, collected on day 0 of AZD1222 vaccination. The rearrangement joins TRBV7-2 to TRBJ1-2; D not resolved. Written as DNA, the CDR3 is TGTGCCAGCAGCTTAGTACTGAACTATGGCTACACCTTC. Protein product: CASSLVLNYGYTF.